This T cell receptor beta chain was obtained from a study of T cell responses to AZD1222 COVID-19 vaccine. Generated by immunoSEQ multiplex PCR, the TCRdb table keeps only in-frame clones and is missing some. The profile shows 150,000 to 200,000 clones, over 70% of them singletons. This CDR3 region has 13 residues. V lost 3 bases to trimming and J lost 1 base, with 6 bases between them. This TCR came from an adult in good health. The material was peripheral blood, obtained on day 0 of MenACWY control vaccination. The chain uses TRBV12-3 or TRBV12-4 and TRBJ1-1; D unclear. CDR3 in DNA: TGTGCCAGCAGTTTCCGGGCGAACACTGAAGCTTTCTTT. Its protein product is CASSFRANTEAFF.